This T cell receptor beta chain originates from a study of cytomegalovirus exposure and HLA in healthy donors. Study in general: Among 150 million to 200 million T cells, an earlier analysis found roughly 100 million unique TCR beta sequences. Overall study findings and caveats: The study carried out a later analysis of TCR beta sequences. It associated under 20,000 of them with specific HLA alleles at a false discovery rate of 0.05. Sequencing likely generated an artifact that appeared as a cluster of highly shared sequence variants.

The PCR contained 60 Vbeta and 13 Jbeta primers. TCRdb's table, derived via immunoSEQ multiplex PCR, lists solely in-frame clones and lacks some. The sample has approximately 170,000 clones, over 65% seen once. Per germline, CDR1 SGHVS and CDR2 FNYEAQ. V was clipped by 5 bases and J by 3 bases; unmatched bases: 6. This CDR3 comprises 14 residues. This clone occurred a few times. Its target is not known. The origin of this receptor is a woman in her thirties or forties in good health and CMV-seropositive. The gene calls are TRBV7-6 and TRBJ2-7, with 8 positions matching TRBD1. Sequencing was done on a sample of PBMCs. The CDR3 spells CASSPGTGLYEQYF. CDR3 coding DNA: TGTGCCAGCAGCCCCGGGACAGGACTCTACGAGCAGTACTTC.